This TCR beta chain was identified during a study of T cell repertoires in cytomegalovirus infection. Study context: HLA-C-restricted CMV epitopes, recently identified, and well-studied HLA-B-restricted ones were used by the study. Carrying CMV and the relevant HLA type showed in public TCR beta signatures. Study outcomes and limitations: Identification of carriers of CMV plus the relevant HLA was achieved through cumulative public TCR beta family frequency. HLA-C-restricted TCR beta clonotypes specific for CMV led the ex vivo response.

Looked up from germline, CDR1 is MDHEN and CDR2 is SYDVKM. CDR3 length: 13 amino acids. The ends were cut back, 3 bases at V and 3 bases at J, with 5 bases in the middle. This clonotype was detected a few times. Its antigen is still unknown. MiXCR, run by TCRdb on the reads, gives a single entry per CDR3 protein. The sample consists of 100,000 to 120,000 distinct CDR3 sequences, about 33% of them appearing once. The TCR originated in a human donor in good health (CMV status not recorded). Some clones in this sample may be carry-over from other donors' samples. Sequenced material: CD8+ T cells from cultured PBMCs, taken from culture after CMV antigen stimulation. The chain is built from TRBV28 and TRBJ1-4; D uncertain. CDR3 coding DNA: TGTGCCAGCAGTTTGACCCCTAATGAAAAACTGTTTTTT. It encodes CASSLTPNEKLFF.